This T cell receptor (beta chain) stems from a study of blood T cell repertoires in COVID-19. Study details: The United States, Italy and Spain were the sources of the acute and convalescent COVID-19 samples.

This CDR3 comprises 16 residues. V shed 1 base, J shed 5 bases, and the junction held 9 bases outside the gene matches. From germline, CDR1 is SGHTA and CDR2 FQGTGA. How the authors handled the data: For nucleated cells, counts were estimated from reference gene primer amplification. The assay was immunoSEQ multiplex PCR, and TCRdb's table has in-frame clones only and misses some. The D gene and trimming were derived from the DNA, and the V and J assignments and clone size from that table. The table lists around 60,000 clones, 80% of them singletons. This receptor was identified in a man aged 60-69 years with acute or convalescent COVID-19. J is TRBJ2-3 and V is TRBV7-3; TRBD1 aligns across 7 bases. Material: peripheral blood. The CDR3 loop is CASSLNPWDSQDTQYF. CDR3 coding DNA: TGTGCCAGCAGCTTAAATCCCTGGGACAGCCAAGATACGCAGTATTTT. The variable domain in full, completed from reference TRBV7-3 and TRBJ2-3, reads GAGVSQTPSNKVTEKGKYVELRCDPISGHTALYWYRQSLGQGPEFLIYFQGTGAADDSGLPNDRFFAVRPEGSVSTLKIQRTERGDSAVYLCASSLNPWDSQDTQYFGPGTRLTVL.